This paragraph reports one T cell receptor (beta chain). This sample was included in a study of blood T cell repertoires in COVID-19. Looking at the study overall: Sample material is recorded as cDNA or gDNA derived from T cells, B-cell-depleted T cells, or PBMCs.

This CDR3 is built from 14 residues. Germline assignment: CDR1 SGHNT and CDR2 YYREEE (reference sequence). After removal of 5 bases from V and 5 bases from J, the junction contained 6 bases not matched to a gene. Authors' methods: Scientists estimated how many nucleated cells there were by amplifying reference gene primers. Produced via immunoSEQ multiplex PCR; TCRdb's table is partial and in-frame only. The DNA was the basis for D and trimming; V, J and clone size are from that table. The sample lists under 150,000 clones; 70% to 90% were seen once. Sample: peripheral blood. This receptor was taken from a middle-aged man with acute or convalescent COVID-19. This chain connects TRBV5-4 to TRBJ1-2, with 10 positions matching TRBD1. The CDR3 is CASRRTGGIYGYTF. CDR3 sequence (DNA): TGTGCCAGCAGGAGGACAGGGGGTATATATGGCTACACCTTC.